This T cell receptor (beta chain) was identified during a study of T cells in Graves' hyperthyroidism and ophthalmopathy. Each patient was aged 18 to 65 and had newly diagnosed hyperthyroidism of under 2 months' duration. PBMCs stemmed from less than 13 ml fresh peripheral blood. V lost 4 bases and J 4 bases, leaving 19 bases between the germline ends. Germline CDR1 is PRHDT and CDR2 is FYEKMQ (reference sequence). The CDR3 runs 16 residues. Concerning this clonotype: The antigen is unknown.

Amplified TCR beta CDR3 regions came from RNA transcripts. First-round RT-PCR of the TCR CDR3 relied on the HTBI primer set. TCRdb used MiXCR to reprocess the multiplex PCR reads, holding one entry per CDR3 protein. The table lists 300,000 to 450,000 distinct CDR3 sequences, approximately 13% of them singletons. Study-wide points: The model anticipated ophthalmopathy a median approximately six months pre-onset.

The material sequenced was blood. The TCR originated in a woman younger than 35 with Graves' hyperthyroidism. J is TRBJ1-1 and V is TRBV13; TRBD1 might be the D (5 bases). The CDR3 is CASSSPGPRGVTEAFF. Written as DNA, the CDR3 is TGTGCCAGCAGCTCCCCCGGGCCCCGGGGGGTCACTGAAGCTTTCTTT.